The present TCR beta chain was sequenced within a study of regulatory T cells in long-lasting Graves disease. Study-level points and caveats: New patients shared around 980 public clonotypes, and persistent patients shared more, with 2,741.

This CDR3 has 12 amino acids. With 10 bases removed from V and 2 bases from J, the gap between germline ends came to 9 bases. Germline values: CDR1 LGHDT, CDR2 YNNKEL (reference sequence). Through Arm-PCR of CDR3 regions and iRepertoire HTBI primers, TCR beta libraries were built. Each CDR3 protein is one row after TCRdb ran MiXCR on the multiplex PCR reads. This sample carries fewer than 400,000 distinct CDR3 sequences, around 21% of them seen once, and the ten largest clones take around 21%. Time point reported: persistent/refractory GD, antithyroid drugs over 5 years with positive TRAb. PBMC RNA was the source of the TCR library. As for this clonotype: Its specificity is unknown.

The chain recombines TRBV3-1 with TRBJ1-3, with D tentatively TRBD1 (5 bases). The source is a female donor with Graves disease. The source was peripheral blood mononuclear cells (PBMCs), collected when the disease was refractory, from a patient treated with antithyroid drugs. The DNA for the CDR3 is TGTGCCACCGACAGCCCTGGAAACACCATATATTTT. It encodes CATDSPGNTIYF.